This T cell receptor (beta chain) was captured by sequencing in a study of T-cell memory formation after mild COVID-19 (dated by TCRdb to the early 2020s). General notes on the study: TCR sequence clusters from the two donors were largely donor specific. The cohort was made up of two young adult volunteers, one female and one male, who were previously healthy. In a couple of donors, T-cell clones that expanded and contracted after mild COVID-19 were tracked by sequencing TCRalpha and TCRbeta repertoires over time. The full study reports these points: Clones that contracted from day 15 to 85 showed balanced CD4/CD8 phenotypes, whereas a second wave of clones that expanded from day 15 to 37 leaned towards CD4+. Contracting CD4+ clones were found mainly in CM and EM memory subsets, while CD8+ clones were enriched in EMRA. The study covered only two mild cases, and larger cohorts including severe cases with pre-infection samples were considered necessary. The second-wave clones that peaked on day 37 were not confirmed to be SARS-CoV-2 specific. Some responding clones were detected in pre-infection memory, suggesting pre-existing cross-reactive memory T cells joined the SARS-CoV-2 response.

PBMCs were isolated by Ficoll-Paque density gradient centrifugation. V and J lose 1 base and 0 bases, and a span of 10 bases separates them. From its cysteine to its phenylalanine, the CDR3 spans 15 amino acids. The sequence is cut down to CDR3 DNA, 45 bases in frame from base 1. CDR1 and CDR2, per the germline V gene (reference sequence), are DFQATT and SNEGSKA. This clonotype was counted only a few times. No cognate antigen has been identified for it. No base-level quality is on record; no much larger clone is a single base apart. Sequencing instrument: Illumina NovaSeq 6000. cDNA libraries for TCRalpha and TCRbeta were prepared by 5'RACE using constant-segment primers, with sample barcodes and unique molecular identifiers added. Trizol reagent was used to extract RNA from every sample. The libraries were amplified in two PCR steps, and the second step added a second sample barcode and Illumina TruSeq adapters. Sequencing of libraries was performed on an Illumina NovaSeq with 2 x 150 bp paired-end reads. The source study handled its data this way. Demultiplexing of reads and collapsing into UMI-guided consensus sequences were performed with migec v1.2.7. With mixcr v2.1.11, UMI consensuses were aligned to TRA and TRB V and J templates and assembled into clonotypes. Expanded or contracted clonotypes were those called significant by both edgeR and NoisET, with noise models trained on biological replicates. For edgeR calls, the cutoffs were a false discovery rate-adjusted p below 0.01 and a log2 fold-change threshold of 1. As an exploratory analysis of dynamics, max-normalized trajectories of the 1000 most abundant clonotypes were examined with PCA combined with hierarchical clustering. The CD4 or CD8 phenotype of responding clones was assigned using the separately sequenced CD4+ and CD8+ repertoires. TCRdb cleaned the public reads at Q25 with fastp, built clones with MiXCR and kept in-frame beta chains. Rows with a matching CDR3 protein are joined into one entry that keeps the most common DNA and genes. These V and J calls originate from TCRdb's pipeline instead of the authors' own analysis. The sample records roughly 400,000 distinct CDR3 sequences, roughly 17% of which are singletons. Roughly 21% of the sample is held by the ten biggest clonotypes.

Sequencing was done on a sample of PBMCs or a T cell subset sorted from them (not recorded which). The sequence was obtained from a young man who had mild COVID-19 (a few samples of this study predate the infection). The sample titles of this study are shuffled in the database, so cell type and time point are left out; the donor was told from shared clones. This chain is built from TRBV20-1 and TRBJ2-4, with the D gene not confidently named. The CDR3 region: CSARGTPIAKNIQYF. The sequenced DNA: TGCAGTGCTAGAGGCACCCCTATAGCCAAAAACATTCAGTACTTC.